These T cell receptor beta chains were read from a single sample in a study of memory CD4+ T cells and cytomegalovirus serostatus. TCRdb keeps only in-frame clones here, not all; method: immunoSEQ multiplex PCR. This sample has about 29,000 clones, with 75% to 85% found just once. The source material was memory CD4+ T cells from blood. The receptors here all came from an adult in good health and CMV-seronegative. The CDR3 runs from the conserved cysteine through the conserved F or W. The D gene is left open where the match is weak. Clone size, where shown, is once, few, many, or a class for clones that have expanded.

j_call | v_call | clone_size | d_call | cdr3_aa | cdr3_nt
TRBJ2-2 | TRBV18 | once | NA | CASSPGTNTGELFF | TGTGCCAGCTCACCTGGAACTAACACCGGGGAGCTGTTTTTT
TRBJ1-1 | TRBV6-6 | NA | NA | CASSYSGSTNTEAFF | TGTGCCAGCAGTTACTCCGGCAGTACCAACACTGAAGCTTTCTTT
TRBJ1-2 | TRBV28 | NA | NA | CASIPLGTGSPGGYTF | TGTGCCAGCATACCCCTTGGGACCGGATCCCCCGGGGGCTACACCTTC
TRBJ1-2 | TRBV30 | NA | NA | CAWSRLIGATSYTF | TGTGCCTGGAGTCGGCTAATCGGGGCAACATCCTACACCTTC
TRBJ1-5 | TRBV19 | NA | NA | CASSIDRRQGVGNQPQHF | TGTGCCAGTAGTATAGATCGGCGGCAGGGAGTAGGCAATCAGCCCCAGCATTTT
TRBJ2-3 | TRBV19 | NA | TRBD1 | CASRYRGPASTDTQYF | TGTGCCAGTAGATACAGGGGGCCTGCTAGCACAGATACGCAGTATTTT
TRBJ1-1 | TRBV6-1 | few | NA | CASSETGVNTEAFF | TGTGCCAGCAGTGAAACGGGAGTGAACACTGAAGCTTTCTTT
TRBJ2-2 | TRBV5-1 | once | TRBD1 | CASSLGEGAVTGELFF | TGCGCCAGCAGCTTGGGCGAGGGGGCTGTCACCGGGGAGCTGTTTTTT
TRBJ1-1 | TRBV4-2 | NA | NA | CASSQDLGRFDTEAFF | TGTGCCAGCAGCCAAGATCTCGGCAGGTTTGACACTGAAGCTTTCTTT
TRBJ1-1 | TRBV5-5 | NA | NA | CASSLERGNTEAFF | TGTGCCAGCAGCTTGGAACGGGGGAACACTGAAGCTTTCTTT
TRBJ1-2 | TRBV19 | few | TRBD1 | CASRNRDRGRHGYTF | TGTGCCAGTAGAAACCGGGACAGGGGGCGGCATGGCTACACCTTC
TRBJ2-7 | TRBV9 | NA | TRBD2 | CASSPGTTYEQYF | TGTGCCAGCAGCCCCGGGACTACCTACGAGCAGTACTTC
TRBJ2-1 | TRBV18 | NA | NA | CASSPPTRTLGNEQFF | TGTGCCAGCTCACCACCAACTAGAACACTGGGGAATGAGCAGTTCTTC
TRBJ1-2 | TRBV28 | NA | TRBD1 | CASSPGQGNYGYTF | TGTGCCAGCAGTCCTGGACAGGGGAACTATGGCTACACCTTC
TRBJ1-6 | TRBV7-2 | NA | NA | CASSSGPGSNSPLHF | TGTGCCAGCAGCTCCGGCCCAGGTTCCAATTCACCCCTCCACTTT
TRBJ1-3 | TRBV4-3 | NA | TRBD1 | CASSQDLGDRAGNTIYF | TGCGCCAGCAGCCAAGATCTGGGAGACAGGGCTGGAAACACCATATATTTT
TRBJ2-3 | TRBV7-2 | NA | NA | CASSRNTGDTQYF | TGTGCCAGCAGCCGTAACACGGGGGATACGCAGTATTTT
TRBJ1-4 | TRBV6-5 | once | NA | CASSYGGHRNEKLFF | TGTGCCAGCAGTTACGGGGGACACCGTAATGAAAAACTGTTTTTT
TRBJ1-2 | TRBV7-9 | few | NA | CASSLYEGYGYTF | TGTGCCAGCAGCTTATATGAGGGTTATGGCTACACCTTC
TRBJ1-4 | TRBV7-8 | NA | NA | CASSLVTGPNEKLFF | TGTGCCAGCAGCTTAGTGACGGGGCCTAATGAAAAACTGTTTTTT
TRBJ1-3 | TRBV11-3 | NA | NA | CASSQGPSSGNTIYF | TGTGCCAGCAGCCAGGGCCCCAGCTCTGGAAACACCATATATTTT
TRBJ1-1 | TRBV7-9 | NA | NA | CASSLKGPNTEAFF | TGTGCCAGCAGCTTAAAGGGACCGAACACTGAAGCTTTCTTT
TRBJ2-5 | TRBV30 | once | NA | CAWDLRQRETQYF | TGTGCCTGGGATCTACGGCAGCGGGAGACCCAGTACTTC
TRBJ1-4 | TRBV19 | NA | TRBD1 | CASSCLDRVEKLFF | TGTGCCAGTAGTTGTTTGGACAGGGTTGAAAAACTGTTTTTT
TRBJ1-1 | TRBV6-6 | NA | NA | CASTPMTNTEAFF | TGTGCCAGCACCCCTATGACGAACACTGAAGCTTTCTTT
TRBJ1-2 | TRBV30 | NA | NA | CAWSVPGASGYTF | TGTGCCTGGAGTGTACCGGGGGCGTCTGGCTACACCTTC
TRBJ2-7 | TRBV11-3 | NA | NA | CASSLETGYYEQYF | TGTGCCAGCAGCTTAGAGACGGGATACTACGAGCAGTACTTC
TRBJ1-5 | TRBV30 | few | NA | CAWSADSNQPQHF | TGTGCCTGGAGCGCAGATAGCAATCAGCCCCAGCATTTT
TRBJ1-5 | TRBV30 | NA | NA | CAWSLDSNQPQHF | TGTGCCTGGAGTCTAGATAGCAATCAGCCCCAGCATTTT
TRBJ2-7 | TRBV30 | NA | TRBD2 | CAWSSPGASGSLGEQYF | TGTGCCTGGAGTTCACCTGGGGCTAGCGGGTCCCTCGGCGAGCAGTACTTC
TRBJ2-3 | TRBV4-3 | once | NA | CASSQRTTDTQYF | TGCGCCAGCAGCCAGAGGACTACAGATACGCAGTATTTT
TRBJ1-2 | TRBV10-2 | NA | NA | CASSPQMVGYTF | TGCGCCAGCAGCCCTCAGATGGTTGGCTACACCTTC
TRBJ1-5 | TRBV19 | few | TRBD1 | CASRSWDRLSNQPQHF | TGTGCCAGTAGATCTTGGGACAGGCTTAGCAATCAGCCCCAGCATTTT
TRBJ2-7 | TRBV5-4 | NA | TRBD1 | CASSLALGDRGSEQYF | TGTGCCAGCAGCTTGGCCCTAGGAGACAGGGGATCCGAGCAGTACTTC
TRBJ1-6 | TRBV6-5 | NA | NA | CASTPGQGRNSPLHF | TGTGCCAGCACCCCTGGGCAGGGAAGGAATTCACCCCTCCACTTT
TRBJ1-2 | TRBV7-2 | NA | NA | CASSPWTQIYYGYTF | TGTGCCAGCAGCCCCTGGACACAAATTTACTATGGCTACACCTTC
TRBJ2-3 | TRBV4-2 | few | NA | CASSPLGRGAPDTQYF | TGTGCCAGCAGCCCCCTGGGACGGGGGGCCCCAGATACGCAGTATTTT
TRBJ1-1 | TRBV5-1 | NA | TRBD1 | CASSFNPGQGAITEAFF | TGCGCCAGCAGCTTTAATCCGGGACAGGGGGCGATTACTGAAGCTTTCTTT
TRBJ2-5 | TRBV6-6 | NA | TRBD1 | CASSYSGQGQETQYF | TGTGCCAGCAGTTACTCCGGACAGGGGCAAGAGACCCAGTACTTC
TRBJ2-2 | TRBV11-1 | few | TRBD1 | CASSSDRVAGELFF | TGTGCCAGCAGTTCCGACAGGGTGGCCGGGGAGCTGTTTTTT